This T cell receptor (beta chain) was sequenced in a study of OX40 agonist ivuxolimab in advanced cancers. This table comes from immunoSEQ multiplex PCR, and its TCRdb copy is limited to in-frame clones, with some not included. The table shows about 30,000 clones, with approximately 88% occurring only once. The CDR3 is 12 amino acids. Germline CDR1 is MDHEN and CDR2 is SYDVKM. V was shortened by 6 bases and J by 8 bases, with 11 bases between the two germline ends. The study, taken as a whole, reports: Not determined was the antigen specificity of the expanded peripheral T cells.

Of note for this clone: Its cognate antigen is unknown.

The specimen was CD4+ or CD8+ T cells sorted from blood, collected in a trial of the OX40 agonist ivuxolimab. This receptor was taken from an adult with an advanced solid tumor such as melanoma, head and neck, liver or kidney cancer. The rearrangement uses TRBV28 and TRBJ1-5, with D possibly matching TRBD1 (5 bases). The CDR3 sequence: CASSRRQKPQHF. The DNA of the CDR3 is TGTGCCAGCAGCCGACGACAGAAGCCCCAGCATTTT.